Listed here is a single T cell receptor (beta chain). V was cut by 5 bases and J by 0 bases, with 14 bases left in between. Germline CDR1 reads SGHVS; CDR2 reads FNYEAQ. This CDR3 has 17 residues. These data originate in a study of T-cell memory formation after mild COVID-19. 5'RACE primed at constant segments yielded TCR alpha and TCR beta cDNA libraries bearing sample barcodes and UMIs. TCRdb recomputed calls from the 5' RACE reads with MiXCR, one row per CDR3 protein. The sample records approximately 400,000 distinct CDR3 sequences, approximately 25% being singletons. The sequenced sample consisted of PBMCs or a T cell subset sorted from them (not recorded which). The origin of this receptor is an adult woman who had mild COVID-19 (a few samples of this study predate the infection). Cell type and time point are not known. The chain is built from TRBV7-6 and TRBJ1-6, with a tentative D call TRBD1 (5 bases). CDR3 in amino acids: CASSPAQGGSYNSPLHF. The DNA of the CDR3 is TGTGCCAGCAGCCCCGCCCAGGGTGGCTCCTATAATTCACCCCTCCACTTT. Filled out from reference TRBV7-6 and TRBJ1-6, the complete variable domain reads GAGVSQSPRYKVTKRGQDVALRCDPISGHVSLYWYRQALGQGPEFLTYFNYEAQQDKSGLPNDRFSAERPEGSISTLTIQRTEQRDSAMYRCASSPAQGGSYNSPLHFGNGTRLTVT.